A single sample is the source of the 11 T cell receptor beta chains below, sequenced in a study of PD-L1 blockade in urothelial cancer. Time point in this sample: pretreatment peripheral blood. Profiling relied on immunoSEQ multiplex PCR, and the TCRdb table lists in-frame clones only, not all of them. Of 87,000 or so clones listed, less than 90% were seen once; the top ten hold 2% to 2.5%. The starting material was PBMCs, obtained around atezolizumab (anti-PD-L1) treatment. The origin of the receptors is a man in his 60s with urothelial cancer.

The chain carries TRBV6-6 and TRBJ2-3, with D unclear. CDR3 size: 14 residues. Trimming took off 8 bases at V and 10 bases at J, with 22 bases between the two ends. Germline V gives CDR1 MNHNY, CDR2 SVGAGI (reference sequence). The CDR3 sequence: CASQLGPSPVAQYF. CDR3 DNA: TGTGCCAGCCAATTGGGCCCCTCCCCGGTCGCGCAGTATTTT.

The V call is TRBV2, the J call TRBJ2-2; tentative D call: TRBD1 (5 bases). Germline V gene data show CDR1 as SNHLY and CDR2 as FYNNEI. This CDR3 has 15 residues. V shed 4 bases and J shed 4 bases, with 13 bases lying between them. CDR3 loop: CASSAQVLGTGELFF. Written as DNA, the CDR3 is TGTGCCAGCAGTGCACAGGTCCTGGGCACCGGGGAGCTGTTTTTT.

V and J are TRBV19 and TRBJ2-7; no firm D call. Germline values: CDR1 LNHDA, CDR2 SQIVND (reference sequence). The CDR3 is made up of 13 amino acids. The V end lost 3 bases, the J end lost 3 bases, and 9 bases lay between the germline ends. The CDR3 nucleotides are TGTGCCAGTAGTATCCAGGTGAACTACGAGCAGTACTTC. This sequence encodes CASSIQVNYEQYF.

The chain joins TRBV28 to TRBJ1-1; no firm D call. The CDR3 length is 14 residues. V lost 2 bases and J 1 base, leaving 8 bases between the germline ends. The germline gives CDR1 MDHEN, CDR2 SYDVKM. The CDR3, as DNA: TGTGCCAGCAGTTTACCCAAGCCGAACACTGAAGCTTTCTTT. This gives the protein CASSLPKPNTEAFF.

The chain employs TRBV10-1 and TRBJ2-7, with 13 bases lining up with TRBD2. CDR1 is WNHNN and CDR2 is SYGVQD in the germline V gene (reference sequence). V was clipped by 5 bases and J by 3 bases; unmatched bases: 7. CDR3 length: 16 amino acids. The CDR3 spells CASSPGTSGTLYEQYF. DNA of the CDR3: TGCGCCAGCAGTCCCGGGACTAGCGGGACCCTCTACGAGCAGTACTTC.

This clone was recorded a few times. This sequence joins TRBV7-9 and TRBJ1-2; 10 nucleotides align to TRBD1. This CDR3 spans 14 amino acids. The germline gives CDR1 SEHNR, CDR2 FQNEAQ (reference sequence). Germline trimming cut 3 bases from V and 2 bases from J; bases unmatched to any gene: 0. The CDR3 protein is CASSLGQGNYGYTF. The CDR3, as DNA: TGTGCCAGCAGCTTGGGACAGGGGAACTATGGCTACACCTTC.

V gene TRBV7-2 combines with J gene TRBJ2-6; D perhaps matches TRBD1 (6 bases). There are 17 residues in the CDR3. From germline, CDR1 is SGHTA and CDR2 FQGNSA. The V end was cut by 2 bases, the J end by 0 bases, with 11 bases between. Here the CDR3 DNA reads TGTGCCAGCAGCTTAACCCCAGGGGACTCTGGGGCCAACGTCCTGACTTTC. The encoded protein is CASSLTPGDSGANVLTF.

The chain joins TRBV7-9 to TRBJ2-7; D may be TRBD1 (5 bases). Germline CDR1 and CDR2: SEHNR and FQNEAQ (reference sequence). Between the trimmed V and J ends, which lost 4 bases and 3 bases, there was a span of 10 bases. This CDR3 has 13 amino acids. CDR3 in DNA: TGTGCCAGCAGCTCGGCAGGGCACTACGAGCAGTACTTC. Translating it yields CASSSAGHYEQYF.

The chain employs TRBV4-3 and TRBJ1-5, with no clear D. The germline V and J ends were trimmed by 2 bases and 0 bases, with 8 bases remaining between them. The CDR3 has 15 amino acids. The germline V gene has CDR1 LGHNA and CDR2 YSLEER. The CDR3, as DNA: TGCGCCAGCAGCCAATCCCCGTATAGCAATCAGCCCCAGCATTTT. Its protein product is CASSQSPYSNQPQHF.

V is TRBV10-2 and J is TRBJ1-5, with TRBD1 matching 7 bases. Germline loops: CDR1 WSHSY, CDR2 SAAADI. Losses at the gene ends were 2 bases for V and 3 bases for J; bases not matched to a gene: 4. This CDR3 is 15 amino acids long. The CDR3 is CASSEPGTDNQPQHF. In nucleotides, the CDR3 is TGCGCCAGCAGTGAGCCCGGGACAGACAATCAGCCCCAGCATTTT.

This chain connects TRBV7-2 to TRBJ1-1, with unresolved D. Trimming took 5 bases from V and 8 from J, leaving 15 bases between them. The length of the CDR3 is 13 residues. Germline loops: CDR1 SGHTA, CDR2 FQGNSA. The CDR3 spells CASSRSQKEEAFF. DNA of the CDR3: TGTGCCAGCAGCCGGAGCCAAAAAGAAGAAGCTTTCTTT.